This T cell receptor (beta chain) appears in the sequencing data of a study of OX40 agonist ivuxolimab in advanced cancers. Study-level information: Treatment of patients was with ivuxolimab, an agonistic anti-OX40 (CD134) antibody.

The CDR3 covers 15 residues. Germline values: CDR1 LNHDA, CDR2 SQIVND (reference sequence). With 6 bases clipped from V and 6 bases from J, the junction kept 5 bases outside the gene matches. The method was immunoSEQ multiplex PCR; TCRdb's version includes in-frame clones alone and lacks a portion of them. The table shows approximately 49,000 clones, with about 85% occurring only once. The receptor was derived from an adult with an advanced solid tumor such as melanoma, head and neck, liver or kidney cancer. This chain links TRBV19 with TRBJ2-1, with TRBD2 matching over 13 bases. The sequencing here drew on CD4+ or CD8+ T cells sorted from blood, taken in a trial of the OX40 agonist ivuxolimab. CDR3 in amino acids: CASSRTSGGRNEQFF. The DNA of the CDR3 is TGTGCCAGTAGCAGGACTAGCGGGGGTCGCAATGAGCAGTTCTTC.